The present T cell receptor (beta chain) was sequenced within a study of siplizumab effects on memory and regulatory T cells. Broader study findings: Confirmation was lacking for the suppressive function of proliferating Tregs derived from siplizumab cultures.

A word on this clone: Its cognate antigen is unknown.

Looked up from germline, CDR1 is SGDLS and CDR2 is YYNGEE. The CDR3 runs 13 residues. The ends were cut back, 0 bases at V and 1 base at J, with 4 bases in the middle. Here immunoSEQ multiplex PCR was the method, and the copy in TCRdb shows in-frame clones only, minus some. This table holds under 140,000 clones, around 90% found once. The TCR originated in a human donor in good health. The V and J genes are TRBV9 and TRBJ1-1, with D unresolved. Sample: CD4+ T cells sorted from blood. The CDR3 nucleotides are TGTGCCAGCAGCGTAGGGGAGAACACTGAAGCTTTCTTT. Its translation is CASSVGENTEAFF.